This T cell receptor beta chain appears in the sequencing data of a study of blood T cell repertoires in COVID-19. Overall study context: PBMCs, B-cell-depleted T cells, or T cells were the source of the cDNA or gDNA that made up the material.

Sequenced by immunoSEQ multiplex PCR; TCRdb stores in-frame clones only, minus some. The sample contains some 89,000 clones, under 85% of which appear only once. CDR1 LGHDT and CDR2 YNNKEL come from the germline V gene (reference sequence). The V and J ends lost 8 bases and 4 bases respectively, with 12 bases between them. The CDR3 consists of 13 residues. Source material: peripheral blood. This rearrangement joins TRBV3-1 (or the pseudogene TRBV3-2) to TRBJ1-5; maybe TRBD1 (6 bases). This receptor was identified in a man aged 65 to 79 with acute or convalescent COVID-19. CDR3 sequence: CASSSTGNQPQHF. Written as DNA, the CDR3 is TGTGCCAGCTCATCGACAGGTAATCAGCCCCAGCATTTT.